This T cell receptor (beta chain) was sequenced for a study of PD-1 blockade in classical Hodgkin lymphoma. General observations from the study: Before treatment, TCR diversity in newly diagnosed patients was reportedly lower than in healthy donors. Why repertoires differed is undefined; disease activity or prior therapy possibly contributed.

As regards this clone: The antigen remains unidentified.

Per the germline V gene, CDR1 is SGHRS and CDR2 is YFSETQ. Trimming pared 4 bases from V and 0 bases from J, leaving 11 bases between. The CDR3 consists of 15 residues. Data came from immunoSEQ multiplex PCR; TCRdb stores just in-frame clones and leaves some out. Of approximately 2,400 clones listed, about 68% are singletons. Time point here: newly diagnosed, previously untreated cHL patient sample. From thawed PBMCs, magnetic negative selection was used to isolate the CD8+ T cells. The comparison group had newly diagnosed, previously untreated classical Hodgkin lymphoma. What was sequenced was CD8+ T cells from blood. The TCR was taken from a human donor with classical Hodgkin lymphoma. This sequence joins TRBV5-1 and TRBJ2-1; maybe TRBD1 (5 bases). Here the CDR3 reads CASSLTASSYNEQFF. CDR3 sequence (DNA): TGCGCCAGCAGCCTGACAGCAAGCTCCTACAATGAGCAGTTCTTC.